These T cell receptor beta chains were read from a single sample in a study of cytomegalovirus exposure and HLA in healthy donors. Sequencing was performed with immunoSEQ multiplex PCR; in TCRdb, only in-frame clones are kept and a portion is missing. The sample contains a few hundred thousand clones, roughly 88% of which appear only once. Source material: PBMCs. These receptors all come from a young woman in good health and CMV-seronegative. Each CDR3 is given with its conserved first and last residue. D genes are given only for firm matches. Clone size is not always given. Where it is, it says once, few, many or a class for expanded clones.

TRBV28,TRBD1,NA,TRBJ2-7,CASQEQGAYEQYF,TGTGCCAGCCAGGAACAGGGGGCCTACGAGCAGTACTTC
TRBV28,NA,NA,TRBJ1-2,CASSTPGKWGYTF,TGTGCCAGCAGTACGCCGGGGAAGTGGGGCTACACCTTC
TRBV25-1,NA,NA,TRBJ1-3,CASSDIQGTSGNTIYF,TGTGCCAGCAGTGACATACAGGGCACCTCTGGAAACACCATATATTTT
TRBV10-2,TRBD1,NA,TRBJ2-3,CASSESIRDRSTDTQYF,TGCGCCAGCAGTGAGTCGATTCGGGACAGGAGCACAGATACGCAGTATTTT
TRBV9,TRBD1,NA,TRBJ1-1,CASSPTGGNTEAFF,TGTGCCAGCAGCCCGACAGGGGGGAACACTGAAGCTTTCTTT
TRBV9,TRBD1,NA,TRBJ2-2,CASSVGGGGTGELFF,TGTGCCAGCAGCGTAGGAGGGGGCGGCACCGGGGAGCTGTTTTTT
TRBV5-4,TRBD1,NA,TRBJ1-2,CASSSGTERRFGYTF,TGTGCCAGCAGCTCCGGGACAGAGAGAAGGTTTGGCTACACCTTC
TRBV28,NA,NA,TRBJ2-3,CASSLFPGLTTSTDTQYF,TGTGCCAGCAGTTTATTCCCGGGACTTACCACTAGCACAGATACGCAGTATTTT
TRBV19,NA,once,TRBJ1-2,CASSRVGYGYTF,TGTGCCAGTAGCAGGGTTGGTTATGGCTACACCTTC
TRBV2,NA,NA,TRBJ2-5,CASSDPRGRETQYF,TGTGCCAGCAGTGATCCCAGGGGTAGGGAGACCCAGTACTTC
TRBV19,TRBD1,once,TRBJ2-7,CASSRTGRYEQYF,TGTGCCAGTAGTAGGACAGGACGCTACGAGCAGTACTTC
TRBV29-1,TRBD2,NA,TRBJ2-7,CSVGTSGRGEQYF,TGCAGCGTCGGGACTAGCGGGAGGGGGGAGCAGTACTTC
TRBV6-5,TRBD2,NA,TRBJ2-3,CASSLGLASSTDTQYF,TGTGCCAGCAGTTTAGGACTAGCGAGTAGCACAGATACGCAGTATTTT
TRBV4-3,TRBD2,NA,TRBJ2-3,CASSPRTSGRTDTQYF,TGCGCCAGCAGCCCACGGACTAGCGGGAGGACAGATACGCAGTATTTT
TRBV7-2,NA,few,TRBJ1-5,CASSLRGNQPQHF,TGTGCCAGCAGCTTACGAGGGAATCAGCCCCAGCATTTT
TRBV5-1,NA,NA,TRBJ1-1,CASSLSRTEAFF,TGCGCCAGCAGCTTGTCACGGACTGAAGCTTTCTTT
TRBV18,TRBD1,NA,TRBJ1-5,CASSGQGVGNQPQHF,TGTGCCAGCTCTGGACAGGGGGTCGGCAATCAGCCCCAGCATTTT
TRBV29-1,TRBD2,NA,TRBJ2-3,CSVAPSGFADTQYF,TGCAGCGTTGCGCCTAGCGGGTTTGCAGATACGCAGTATTTT
TRBV7-2,TRBD2,once,TRBJ2-7,CASSLSGGAEQYF,TGTGCCAGCAGCTTATCGGGGGGAGCCGAGCAGTACTTC
TRBV7-6,TRBD1,NA,TRBJ2-1,CASRTGQGALDEQFF,TGTGCCAGCAGGACGGGACAGGGGGCCTTAGATGAGCAGTTCTTC
TRBV27,TRBD1,NA,TRBJ2-1,CASSYNRDRQFF,TGTGCCAGCAGTTATAACCGGGACAGGCAGTTCTTC
TRBV5-1,NA,NA,TRBJ1-3,CASSLRASVLSGNTIYF,TGCGCCAGCAGCTTAAGAGCGTCAGTCCTCTCTGGAAACACCATATATTTT
TRBV28,TRBD2,NA,TRBJ2-5,CASSLLAGGVETQYF,TGTGCCAGCAGTTTACTAGCGGGAGGAGTAGAGACCCAGTACTTC
TRBV27,TRBD1,NA,TRBJ2-7,CASSRQGGAYEQYF,TGTGCCAGCAGCCGACAGGGGGGAGCCTACGAGCAGTACTTC
TRBV28,NA,NA,TRBJ1-2,CASSSRVTAHYGYTF,TGTGCCAGCAGTTCCAGGGTGACAGCGCACTATGGCTACACCTTC
TRBV13,NA,few,TRBJ2-3,CASSENLGLGFSYTQYF,TGTGCCAGCAGCGAGAATTTGGGACTTGGATTCTCATATACGCAGTATTTT
TRBV6-5,TRBD2,NA,TRBJ2-7,CASRSLAETIYEQYF,TGTGCCAGCAGATCACTAGCGGAAACTATCTACGAGCAGTACTTC
TRBV19,NA,NA,TRBJ1-5,CASSVTGVQHF,TGTGCCAGTAGTGTGACGGGGGTCCAGCATTTT
TRBV6-5,TRBD1,NA,TRBJ2-7,CASSYGTGRLEQYF,TGTGCCAGCAGTTATGGGACAGGGCGACTCGAGCAGTACTTC
TRBV28,NA,NA,TRBJ2-3,CASSSGLDTQYF,TGTGCCAGCAGTTCTGGCCTTGATACGCAGTATTTT
TRBV7-2,TRBD1,NA,TRBJ2-1,CASSPDRGSYNEQFF,TGTGCCAGCAGCCCTGACAGGGGTTCCTACAATGAGCAGTTCTTC
TRBV18,TRBD1,NA,TRBJ2-7,CASSRLGQGAYEQYF,TGTGCCAGCTCACGGTTGGGACAGGGGGCCTACGAGCAGTACTTC
TRBV29-1,NA,NA,TRBJ1-4,CSVEGQGSNEKLFF,TGCAGCGTTGAAGGGCAGGGAAGTAATGAAAAACTGTTTTTT
TRBV21-1,NA,NA,TRBJ2-7,CASSKAVVGNRLYEQYF,TGTGCCAGCAGCAAAGCTGTGGTAGGGAACAGGTTGTACGAGCAGTACTTC
TRBV2,TRBD2,NA,TRBJ2-1,CASSLLAGGGNEQFF,TGTGCCAGCAGTCTACTAGCGGGAGGGGGCAATGAGCAGTTCTTC
TRBV7-2,TRBD1,NA,TRBJ2-1,CASSLSSGTGGDEQFF,TGTGCCAGCAGCTTATCAAGTGGGACAGGGGGCGATGAGCAGTTCTTC
TRBV14,NA,NA,TRBJ2-7,CASSQEWRAGHRGEQYF,TGTGCCAGCAGCCAAGAATGGAGGGCCGGACATCGAGGGGAGCAGTACTTC
TRBV6-6,NA,NA,TRBJ1-1,CASSYRGSTEAFF,TGTGCCAGCAGTTACCGGGGGAGCACTGAAGCTTTCTTT
TRBV19,NA,NA,TRBJ2-7,CASSPATGSRWEQYF,TGTGCCAGTAGCCCCGCGACCGGGAGCCGGTGGGAGCAGTACTTC
TRBV6-6,NA,few,TRBJ1-2,CASSYSGQANYGYTF,TGTGCCAGCAGTTACTCCGGACAAGCTAACTATGGCTACACCTTC
TRBV4-1,TRBD1,NA,TRBJ1-1,CASSPRQGNTEAFF,TGCGCCAGCAGCCCTCGACAGGGTAACACTGAAGCTTTCTTT
TRBV2,NA,NA,TRBJ1-5,CASTPDRYSNQPQHF,TGTGCCAGCACCCCCGACAGGTATAGCAATCAGCCCCAGCATTTT
TRBV28,NA,NA,TRBJ1-1,CASSFLANTEAFF,TGTGCCAGCAGTTTTCTAGCGAACACTGAAGCTTTCTTT
TRBV20-1,NA,NA,TRBJ1-1,CSASTYTEAFF,TGCAGTGCTAGTACATACACTGAAGCTTTCTTT
TRBV27,NA,NA,TRBJ2-5,CASSPVPLETQYF,TGTGCCAGCAGCCCAGTTCCTTTAGAGACCCAGTACTTC
TRBV7-2,TRBD1,few,TRBJ1-2,CASSKTGVNYGYTF,TGTGCCAGCAGCAAGACAGGGGTCAACTATGGCTACACCTTC
TRBV7-9,TRBD2,NA,TRBJ2-1,CASSYDTSGLAGRHEQFF,TGTGCCAGCAGCTACGACACTTCCGGACTAGCGGGAAGGCATGAGCAGTTCTTC